Each of the 20 T cell receptor beta chains below was sequenced from the same sample in a study of blood T cell repertoires in COVID-19. Clones were sequenced by immunoSEQ multiplex PCR, and TCRdb holds only the in-frame ones, with some missing. The repertoire consists of fewer than 120,000 clones, with 88% occurring once and the leading ten covering 3% to 3.5%. Sequenced input: peripheral blood. Receptor source: a woman aged 45-65 years with acute or convalescent COVID-19.

The rearrangement joins TRBV10-3 to TRBJ2-2; 12 bases agree with TRBD1. V shed 0 bases, J shed 7 bases, and the junction held 3 bases outside the gene matches. Germline V gives CDR1 ENHRY, CDR2 SYGVKD. The CDR3 covers 16 residues. The CDR3 here is CAISESGTGGGGELFF. The CDR3 region has the DNA TGTGCCATCAGTGAGTCCGGGACAGGGGGCGGCGGGGAGCTGTTTTTT.

The chain joins TRBV27 to TRBJ2-6; possibly TRBD1 for D (6 bases). CDR1 MNHEY and CDR2 SMNVEV come from the germline V gene (reference sequence). This CDR3 is built from 16 residues. V was pared by 5 bases and J by 1 base, with 12 bases between. The CDR3 spells CASSIRTGSGANVLTF. CDR3 in DNA: TGTGCCAGCAGTATACGAACAGGGTCTGGGGCCAACGTCCTGACTTTC. Based on the CDR3 plus reference TRBV27 and TRBJ2-6, the full variable domain is EAQVTQNPRYLITVTGKKLTVTCSQNMNHEYMSWYRQDPGLGLRQIYYSMNVEVTDKGDVPEGYKVSRKEKRNFPLILESPSPNQTSLYFCASSIRTGSGANVLTFGAGSRLTVL.

This clone was recorded once. The rearrangement links TRBV5-8 to TRBJ1-3; D is unclear. V lost 2 bases, J lost 0 bases, and 15 bases lay in between. The CDR3 runs 17 residues. From germline, CDR1 is SGHTS and CDR2 YDEGEE. The CDR3 DNA reads TGTGCCAGCAGCTTCACATCCCACAGCTTCTCTGGAAACACCATATATTTT. Protein sequence: CASSFTSHSFSGNTIYF.

The chain combines TRBV29-1 with TRBJ2-2; the match to TRBD2 covers 8 bases. Trimming cost V 6 bases and J 3 bases; bases outside gene matches: 3. CDR1 and CDR2 from the germline V gene are SQVTM and ANQGSEA. This CDR3 comprises 13 residues. The CDR3 DNA is TGCAGCGTCGGGCGGGGGGACACCGGGGAGCTGTTTTTT. It is translated as CSVGRGDTGELFF.

The gene calls are TRBV6-5 and TRBJ1-3; 7 nucleotides agree with TRBD1. V was clipped by 10 bases and J by 2 bases; unmatched bases: 5. This CDR3 region has 13 residues. CDR1 MNHEY and CDR2 SVGAGI come from the germline V gene. This CDR3 is CATRGDTGNTIYF. The CDR3 DNA reads as TGTGCCACCAGGGGGGACACTGGAAACACCATATATTTT.

V usage is TRBV7-2 and J usage is TRBJ2-3; D is possibly TRBD2 (7 bases). V lost 1 base and J lost 5, with 16 bases in between. Germline CDR1 is SGHTA and CDR2 is FQGNSA. The CDR3 is made up of 16 amino acids. The CDR3 reads CASSLVRGAGQDTQYF. The CDR3 DNA follows: TGTGCCAGCAGCTTAGTTCGGGGGGCAGGGCAAGATACGCAGTATTTT. The variable domain in full, with the rest retrieved from reference TRBV7-2 and TRBJ2-3, is GAGVSQSPSNKVTEKGKDVELRCDPISGHTALYWYRQSLGQGLEFLIYFQGNSAPDKSGLPSDRFSAERTGGSVSTLTIQRTQQEDSAVYLCASSLVRGAGQDTQYFGPGTRLTVL.

The CDR3 reads CAWRLRGIGSDTQYF. The CDR3 coding sequence is TGTGCCTGGAGGCTAAGGGGGATAGGGTCAGATACGCAGTATTTT. J is TRBJ2-3 and V is TRBV30, with D maybe TRBD1 (6 bases). Germline V gene data show CDR1 as GTSNPN and CDR2 as SVGIG (reference sequence). V was clipped by 3 bases and J by 4 bases, with 17 bases between them. There are 15 residues in the CDR3.

The chain recombines TRBV6-5 with TRBJ1-2, with 9 nucleotides matching TRBD1. The CDR3 extends over 15 amino acids. V trimming: 1 base; J trimming: 4 bases; junction bases outside the gene matches: 4. Germline V CDR1 and CDR2: MNHEY, SVGAGI. CDR3 in amino acids: CASSYLGQGGYGYTF. The CDR3 bases are TGTGCCAGCAGTTACTTGGGACAGGGAGGCTATGGCTACACCTTC.

This chain links TRBV5-1 with TRBJ1-1, with a possible D match to TRBD1 (5 bases). The CDR3 is 13 residues long. The germline V gene encodes CDR1 SGHRS and CDR2 YFSETQ. Trimming removed 4 bases from V and 1 base from J, with 8 bases in between. The DNA of the CDR3 is TGCGCCAGCAGCGGCGGACAGAACACTGAAGCTTTCTTT. The encoded protein is CASSGGQNTEAFF.

This sequence joins TRBV10-3 and TRBJ1-5; D remains ambiguous. Germline values: CDR1 ENHRY, CDR2 SYGVKD. The length of the CDR3 is 15 residues. V lost 2 bases and J lost 3, with 11 bases in between. CDR3 region: CAISENRRDNQPQHF. The CDR3 DNA reads TGTGCCATCAGTGAGAATAGGAGGGACAATCAGCCCCAGCATTTT.

The chain couples TRBV29-1 to TRBJ1-1, with a possible D match to TRBD1 (6 bases). V lost 4 bases to trimming and J lost 1 base, with 13 bases between them. Germline V gene data show CDR1 as SQVTM and CDR2 as ANQGSEA. The CDR3 is 14 residues long. CDR3 protein: CSVGGGGGNTEAFF. CDR3 nucleotides: TGCAGCGTTGGTGGGGGAGGGGGGAACACTGAAGCTTTCTTT.

Only a few counts were recorded for this clone. CDR3 DNA sequence: TGTGCCAGCAGCTTAAAGGGGGTCGGGGTCATGAACACTGAAGCTTTCTTT. Protein product: CASSLKGVGVMNTEAFF. This chain connects TRBV7-2 to TRBJ1-1, with D possibly being TRBD1 (6 bases). Germline lookup yields CDR1 SGHTA and CDR2 FQGNSA. There are 17 residues in the CDR3. The V gene lost 2 bases and the J gene lost 0 bases, with 16 bases spanning the gap.

J is TRBJ1-1 and V is TRBV7-9; TRBD1 is a possible D gene (5 bases). Trimming pared 2 bases from V and 1 base from J, leaving 8 bases between. There are 14 residues in the CDR3. Per germline, CDR1 SEHNR and CDR2 FQNEAQ (reference sequence). CDR3 coding DNA: TGTGCCAGCAGCTTAAGCAGGGCGAACACTGAAGCTTTCTTT. Translation: CASSLSRANTEAFF.

V gene TRBV5-1 combines with J gene TRBJ2-1; perhaps TRBD2 as D (7 bases). The germline V and J ends were trimmed by 7 bases and 0 bases, with 8 bases remaining between them. The CDR3 has 13 amino acids. CDR1 SGHRS and CDR2 YFSETQ come from the germline V gene. CDR3 loop: CASGGASYNEQFF. CDR3 sequence (DNA): TGCGCCAGCGGGGGGGCCTCCTACAATGAGCAGTTCTTC.

The V call is TRBV27, the J call TRBJ2-7; TRBD1 agrees at 9 bases. This CDR3 has 16 residues. Germline CDR1 reads MNHEY; CDR2 reads SMNVEV (reference sequence). V trimming: 8 bases; J trimming: 2 bases; junction bases outside the gene matches: 13. The CDR3 region has the DNA TGTGCCAGCGCTCGAAAAGCGGGACAGGGCACCTACGAGCAGTACTTC. As protein: CASARKAGQGTYEQYF.

The chain employs TRBV6-5 and TRBJ2-3; 7 nucleotides align to TRBD2. This CDR3 is 16 amino acids long. Trimming at V came to 0 bases and at J to 2 bases, leaving 5 bases not matched to a gene. CDR1 is MNHEY, CDR2 SVGAGI, per germline. CDR3 residues: CASSYSVAGITDTQYF. The CDR3 nucleotides are TGTGCCAGCAGTTACTCGGTAGCGGGCATCACAGATACGCAGTATTTT.

This clone was seen a few times. V is TRBV5-8 and J is TRBJ2-7, with TRBD1 matching 8 bases. CDR3 length equals 15 residues. The germline gives CDR1 SGHTS, CDR2 YDEGEE. J lost 5 bases, V lost 1 base, and 8 bases had no gene match. In DNA form, the CDR3 reads TGTGCCAGCAGCTTGTGGCAGGGGGCGATCCACGAGCAGTACTTC. This gives the protein CASSLWQGAIHEQYF.

The chain is built from TRBV5-1 and TRBJ1-1, with D hard to call. Trimming stripped 0 bases from V and 0 bases from J, with 9 bases between. Germline CDR1 is SGHRS and CDR2 is YFSETQ. This CDR3 region has 15 residues. CDR3 region: CASSLDPALNTEAFF. DNA of the CDR3: TGCGCCAGCAGCTTGGATCCCGCGTTGAACACTGAAGCTTTCTTT.

This sequence joins TRBV7-6 and TRBJ2-3; D is unclear. Trimming stripped 0 bases from V and 4 bases from J, with 5 bases between. The CDR3 extends over 13 amino acids. Germline CDR1 is SGHVS and CDR2 is FNYEAQ. The CDR3 DNA follows: TGTGCCAGCAGCTTAGCCTTCGCAGATACGCAGTATTTT. Translating it yields CASSLAFADTQYF.

The gene calls are TRBV10-1 and TRBJ2-5, with TRBD1 identical over 8 bases. There are 15 residues in the CDR3. Germline CDR1 and CDR2: WNHNN and SYGVQD (reference sequence). V shed 4 bases, J shed 1 base, and the junction held 5 bases outside the gene matches. The CDR3 bases are TGCGCCAGCAGTGGTGGACAGGGTTCCCAAGAGACCCAGTACTTC. As protein: CASSGGQGSQETQYF.